This T cell receptor (beta chain) is from a study of blood T cells in healthy people across ages (dated by TCRdb to between 2014 and 2017). General notes on the study: Template switching captured roughly one uniquely barcoded TCR beta cDNA molecule per two T cells in model experiments. The study measured age-related changes in TCR beta repertoire diversity using deep sequencing normalized with unique cDNA molecular identifiers. Donors were grouped into four age groups: young (average 16 years), middle-aged (about 40), aged (62) and long-lived (around 82). To avoid experimental bias, donors of different ages were randomly spread across the sequencing lanes. For two donors (one aged 18 to 29 and one aged 80 or older), the study analyzed two additional independent replicas of 1 million unique cDNA reads from the same blood draw. Findings and caveats that apply to the study as a whole: Compared with the aged group, more naive CD4+ T cells, fewer expanded clones and increased TCR diversity were shown by the long-lived group, suggesting age selection. Because profiling used bulk unsorted PBMCs, naive and antigen-experienced compartments could not be compared conclusively. Estimates of total diversity based on one million sequenced T cells were considered lower bounds and underestimates. Observed TCR beta diversity per million T cells fell roughly linearly with age, and a significant reduction was already apparent by age approximately 41. The CMV infection status of donors was not known, potentially confounding age-related changes in expanded clonotypes. There was a strong correlation between observed TCR beta diversity and the percentage of naive T cells measured by flow cytometry.

The V and J ends are trimmed by 0 bases and 1 base, leaving 11 bases between them. Its CDR3 holds 15 amino acids, cysteine through phenylalanine. Just CDR3 DNA is preserved here, 45 bases in frame from base 1. Based on the germline V gene, the CDR1 and CDR2 sequences are SGHRS and YFSETQ. Receptor libraries were prepared by 5' RACE. The sequencer listed for this sample is Illumina HiSeq 2500. A second PCR of about 6 to 11 cycles was performed with a sample-barcoded 5' primer and a J-beta primer mix. A unique molecular identifier was introduced onto each TCR beta cDNA molecule by a template-switch 5' adaptor carrying 12 random nucleotides. Each sample yielded at least 2.5 million CDR3-containing paired-end reads. All of the RNA was converted into first-strand cDNA using the Mint cDNA synthesis kit, with a TRBC-specific oligonucleotide serving as the primer. After uracil-DNA glycosylase treatment, a first 18-cycle PCR used universal primers M1SS and BC2_uni_R on all cDNA. The study's own analysis went as follows. For normalization, 1 million high-quality reads were randomly selected from each sample, with every read carrying a distinct molecular identifier. Reads sharing molecular identifiers were discarded rather than binned into consensus sequences. MiTCR, run with a Q25 quality threshold and the strictest error-elimination algorithm, handled CDR3 identification, clonotype clustering and error correction. Lower-bound total TCR beta diversity was estimated with a nonparametric unseen species model using Euler transformation. Using fastp at Q25 and MiXCR, TCRdb reprocessed the public reads and kept productive beta chains. A single entry per CDR3 protein holds the most common genes and DNA from its merged rows. TCRdb, not the authors, supplied the V and J calls. Recorded for this sample are some 1.1 million distinct CDR3 sequences; 35% to 40% of them occurred a single time. The ten most abundant clones make up over 10% of the sample.

Donors were 39 systemically healthy Caucasian individuals from Russia aged roughly 6 to 90 years. Each donor gave ten milliliters of peripheral blood, drawn into EDTA-treated Vacutainer tubes. PBMCs were isolated by Ficoll-Paque density-gradient centrifugation, with at least 7 million obtained per sample. Total RNA, at least 5.5 micrograms per sample, was extracted from PBMCs with Trizol reagent. Naive CD45RAhigh/CD27high T cell percentages were measured by flow cytometry on a PBMC aliquot from every donor. In this sample, this clonotype turned up a few times. What antigen it recognizes has not been identified. No base-level quality is on record; no much larger clone is a single base apart.

The material sequenced was blood. The V and J genes are TRBV5-1 and TRBJ2-7; confidence is insufficient to name the D gene. The sequence derives from a man younger than 35 in good health. The nucleotides are TGCGCCAGCAGCTTGGATACAGAAGGGTCCTACGAGCAGTACTTC. Its protein product is CASSLDTEGSYEQYF.